The 15 T cell receptor beta chains reported below all come from one sample, sequenced in a study of technical replicates of blood from a few donors. Sequencing was performed with immunoSEQ multiplex PCR; in TCRdb, only in-frame clones are kept and a portion is missing. The sample has tens of thousands of clones; around 94% are singletons. Sample: T cells isolated from PBMCs. These receptors all come from a human donor in good health.

The chain uses TRBV7-9 and TRBJ2-5; 14 bases agree with TRBD2. The CDR3 has 14 amino acids. V lost 3 bases, J lost 13 bases, and 7 bases stayed unmatched. Germline CDR1 is SEHNR and CDR2 is FQNEAQ (reference sequence). CDR3 DNA sequence: TGTGCCAGCAGCTTGGGACTAGCGGGAGCGGGTTCGTACTTC. It is translated as CASSLGLAGAGSYF.

This chain joins TRBV7-9 and TRBJ2-5; maybe TRBD1 (5 bases). This CDR3 region has 15 residues. V lost 1 base and J 0 bases, leaving 9 bases between the germline ends. CDR1 SEHNR and CDR2 FQNEAQ come from the germline V gene (reference sequence). The CDR3 reads CASSLVGHDQETQYF. In DNA form, the CDR3 reads TGTGCCAGCAGCTTAGTAGGACACGACCAAGAGACCCAGTACTTC.

The chain recombines TRBV27 with TRBJ1-5; 7 bases are a match to TRBD1. The CDR3 sequence is 14 residues long. CDR1 and CDR2 from the germline V gene are MNHEY and SMNVEV (reference sequence). Trimming cost V 6 bases and J 2 bases; bases outside gene matches: 4. In DNA, the CDR3 is TGTGCCAGCAGCGAGGGGGCGGGCAATCAGCCCCAGCATTTT. This translates into CASSEGAGNQPQHF.

This clone was seen only once. CDR3 bases: TGTGCTAGTGGTGTTATCAGTGCAGGACAAAGTCGGGCCAACGTCCTGACTTTC. Translating it yields CASGVISAGQSRANVLTF. The J gene is TRBJ2-6, the V gene TRBV12-5; the D gene is possibly TRBD1 (5 bases). Germline V gene sequence: CDR1 LGHNT, CDR2 FRNRAP. Trimming removed 5 bases from V and 5 bases from J, with 22 bases in between. CDR3 length equals 18 residues. Complete variable domain (other parts from reference TRBV12-5 and TRBJ2-6): DARVTQTPRHKVTEMGQEVTMRCQPILGHNTVFWYRQTMMQGLELLAYFRNRAPLDDSGMPKDRFSAEMPDATLATLKIQPSEPRDSAVYFCASGVISAGQSRANVLTFGAGSRLTVL.

As DNA, the CDR3 is TGTGCCAGCAGCTCAAAGACTAGCGGGGGAAGAAATGAGCAGTTCTTC. Protein product: CASSSKTSGGRNEQFF. V and J are TRBV7-3 and TRBJ2-1; TRBD2 agrees at 12 bases. Germline CDR1 is SGHTA and CDR2 is FQGTGA. V trimming: 4 bases; J trimming: 7 bases; junction bases outside the gene matches: 8. The CDR3 totals 16 residues.

The CDR3: CASTRSTANTEAFF. CDR3 sequence (DNA): TGTGCCAGCACCCGAAGTACAGCGAACACTGAAGCTTTCTTT. The rearrangement joins TRBV6-1 to TRBJ1-1; D unresolved. Germline V lookup: CDR1 MNHNS, CDR2 SASEGT. V was shortened by 7 bases and J by 1 base, with 13 bases between the two germline ends. This CDR3 comprises 14 residues.

V gene TRBV6-5 combines with J gene TRBJ2-3; possible D gene TRBD2, 6 bases. V was shortened by 0 bases and J by 4 bases, with 14 bases between the two germline ends. The CDR3 contains 16 residues. Germline values: CDR1 MNHEY, CDR2 SVGAGI. CDR3 residues: CASSYSGGRRADTQYF. DNA of the CDR3: TGTGCCAGCAGTTACTCGGGGGGACGCCGAGCAGATACGCAGTATTTT.

The chain employs TRBV14 and TRBJ2-1; D is ambiguous. The V and J ends lost 4 bases and 4 bases respectively, with 8 bases between them. The CDR3 is 13 residues long. The germline V gene encodes CDR1 SGHDN and CDR2 FVKESK. In DNA, the CDR3 is TGTGCCAGCAGCCGCCAACAGTACAATGAGCAGTTCTTC. Its protein product is CASSRQQYNEQFF.

This chain links TRBV5-4 with TRBJ2-2; D unresolved. Germline CDR1 SGHNT, CDR2 YYREEE (reference sequence). The CDR3 totals 16 residues. The ends were cut back, 4 bases at V and 0 bases at J, with 13 bases in the middle. The CDR3 here is CASSPQGAPNTGELFF. Here the CDR3 DNA reads TGTGCCAGCAGCCCCCAAGGAGCGCCGAACACCGGGGAGCTGTTTTTT.

J is TRBJ2-3 and V is TRBV14; 7 bases map to TRBD2. After removal of 5 bases from V and 2 bases from J, the junction contained 16 bases not matched to a gene. The germline gives CDR1 SGHDN, CDR2 FVKESK. CDR3 length: 18 amino acids. The chain's CDR3 is CASSFGEGRKTHTDTQYF. CDR3 sequence (DNA): TGTGCCAGCAGCTTCGGGGAGGGGCGTAAAACCCACACAGATACGCAGTATTTT.

This clone occurred once. The J gene is TRBJ1-1, the V gene TRBV11-2, with 9 bases identical to TRBD1. The germline V gene has CDR1 SGHAT and CDR2 FQNNGV. This CDR3 is 15 amino acids long. V lost 6 bases and J lost 5; bases outside the gene matches: 10. CDR3 amino acids: CASRRIGQGFTEAFF. The CDR3 nucleotides are TGTGCCAGCAGGCGAATAGGACAGGGGTTTACTGAAGCTTTCTTT.

V gene TRBV7-9 combines with J gene TRBJ1-1; 11 bases are a match to TRBD1. V was pared by 2 bases and J by 0 bases, with 5 bases of the junction left unmatched. CDR1 SEHNR and CDR2 FQNEAQ come from the germline V gene (reference sequence). This CDR3 is built from 17 residues. The CDR3 bases are TGTGCCAGCAGCTTAAACGGACAGGGGGCGATGAACACTGAAGCTTTCTTT. Protein sequence: CASSLNGQGAMNTEAFF.

This clone was observed a handful of times. The chain is built from TRBV18 and TRBJ1-2, with TRBD1 identical over 10 bases. The junction had 4 bases not matched to a gene; V was cut back by 4 bases and J by 5 bases. CDR1 is KGHSH, CDR2 LQKENI, per germline. This CDR3 region has 14 residues. The DNA for the CDR3 is TGTGCCAGCTCACGGGACAGGGGTTGGTATGGCTACACCTTC. Translation: CASSRDRGWYGYTF.

The chain is built from TRBV6-5 and TRBJ1-2, with TRBD1 identical over 7 bases. Germline V gene sequence: CDR1 MNHEY, CDR2 SVGAGI. The J segment lost 6 bases and the V segment lost 5 bases, leaving 9 bases of the junction unmatched. The CDR3 sequence is 14 residues long. The CDR3 DNA reads TGTGCCAGCAGTACCACCGGACAGGACCATGGCTACACCTTC. It translates to CASSTTGQDHGYTF.

This chain links TRBV6-1 with TRBJ1-6; 9 bases line up with TRBD1. The CDR3 is 14 amino acids. V trimming: 5 bases; J trimming: 8 bases; junction bases outside the gene matches: 4. CDR1 is MNHNS and CDR2 is SASEGT in the germline V gene. The DNA of the CDR3 is TGTGCCAGCAGTTGGGGACAGGGAGATTCACCCCTCCACTTT. Amino acids: CASSWGQGDSPLHF.